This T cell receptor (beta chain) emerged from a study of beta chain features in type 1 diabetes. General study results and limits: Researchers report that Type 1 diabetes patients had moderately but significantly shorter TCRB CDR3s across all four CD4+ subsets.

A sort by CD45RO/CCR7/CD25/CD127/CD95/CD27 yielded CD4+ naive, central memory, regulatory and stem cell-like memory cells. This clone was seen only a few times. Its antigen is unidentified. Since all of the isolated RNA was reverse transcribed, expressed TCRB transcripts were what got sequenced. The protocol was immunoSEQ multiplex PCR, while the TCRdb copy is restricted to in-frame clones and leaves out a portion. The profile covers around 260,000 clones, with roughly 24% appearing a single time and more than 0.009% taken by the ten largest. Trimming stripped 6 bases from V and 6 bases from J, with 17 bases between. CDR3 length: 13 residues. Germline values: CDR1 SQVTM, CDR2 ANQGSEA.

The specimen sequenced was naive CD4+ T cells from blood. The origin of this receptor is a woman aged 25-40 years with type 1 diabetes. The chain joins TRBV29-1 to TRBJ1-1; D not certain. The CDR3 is CSVGWRSGAEAFF. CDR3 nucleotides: TGCAGCGTCGGTTGGAGGAGTGGGGCTGAAGCTTTCTTT.